These 6 T cell receptor beta chains share one sample of origin, sequenced in a study of cytomegalovirus exposure and HLA in healthy donors. With 60 Vbeta and 13 Jbeta primers, the PCR was carried out. Here immunoSEQ multiplex PCR was the method, and the copy in TCRdb shows in-frame clones only, minus some. In the table there are around 150,000 clones, over 70% of which are singletons. Sequencing used PBMCs. Receptor source: a woman aged 45-60 years in good health and CMV-seropositive.

The rearrangement uses TRBV5-8 and TRBJ1-1; TRBD1 matches at 9 bases. In germline, CDR1 is SGHTS, CDR2 YDEGEE. J was trimmed by 5 bases and V by 1 base; bases with no gene match: 9. The CDR3 covers 16 residues. In nucleotides, the CDR3 is TGTGCCAGCAGCTTGTACCCGGGACAGGGAAATACTGAAGCTTTCTTT. Its protein product is CASSLYPGQGNTEAFF.

The chain has TRBV2 and TRBJ1-1; D perhaps matches TRBD1 (5 bases). The V end lost 5 bases, the J end lost 5 bases, and 6 bases lay between the germline ends. The CDR3 has 11 residues. Germline V gene lookup returns CDR1 SNHLY and CDR2 FYNNEI. The CDR3, as DNA: TGTGCCAGCAGTCGACAGACTGAAGCTTTCTTT. Protein sequence: CASSRQTEAFF.

This sequence joins TRBV19 and TRBJ1-1; 7 bases line up with TRBD1. CDR1 is LNHDA, CDR2 SQIVND, per germline (reference sequence). The CDR3 contains 16 residues. With 7 bases clipped from V and 2 bases from J, the junction kept 13 bases outside the gene matches. CDR3 loop: CASKKTRDSKNTEAFF. Written as DNA, the CDR3 is TGTGCCAGTAAGAAGACCAGGGACAGTAAAAACACTGAAGCTTTCTTT.

In its sample, this clone was seen a few times. This chain joins TRBV7-9 and TRBJ2-3; no clear D. V lost 4 bases, J lost 9 bases, and 20 bases lay in between. CDR1 SEHNR and CDR2 FQNEAQ come from the germline V gene (reference sequence). This CDR3 is 15 amino acids long. The CDR3 protein is CASSYSSEVPDTQYF. The CDR3 DNA reads TGTGCCAGCAGCTATAGCAGCGAGGTCCCCGACACGCAGTATTTT.

The V and J genes are TRBV6-1 and TRBJ2-7; 7 nucleotides agree with TRBD2. The junction had 9 bases not matched to a gene; V was cut back by 5 bases and J by 2 bases. The CDR3 covers 15 residues. Germline V lookup: CDR1 MNHNS, CDR2 SASEGT. CDR3 region: CASSRSGDLTYEQYF. For the CDR3, the DNA is TGTGCCAGCAGTAGGAGCGGGGACCTTACCTACGAGCAGTACTTC.

V and J are TRBV2 and TRBJ1-1; perhaps TRBD1 as D (5 bases). V dropped 3 bases and J dropped 5 bases, with 10 bases sitting between them. The CDR3 has 13 residues. The germline V gene has CDR1 SNHLY and CDR2 FYNNEI. CDR3 sequence (DNA): TGTGCCAGCAGTGACCGGGGGGTAACTGAAGCTTTCTTT. This gives the protein CASSDRGVTEAFF.